These T cell receptor beta chains were read from a single sample in a study of blood T cell repertoires in COVID-19. The repertoire was sequenced with immunoSEQ multiplex PCR; TCRdb's copy has only in-frame clones and lacks some. The sample lists 450,000 to 500,000 clones, approximately 83% occurring once. The sequencing sample was made of peripheral blood. These receptors were collected from a human donor in a cohort sampled during active COVID-19. CDR3s include the opening cysteine and the closing phenylalanine or tryptophan.

V,CDR3
TRBV19,CASSIVGTGGLKTQYF
TRBV6-2/TRBV6-3,CASSYRSGTYEQYF
TRBV7-9,CASSLGAGGKRANVLTF
TRBV5-5,CASSQTSGTYNEQFF
TRBV30,CAWSRNSGGTDTQYF
TRBV5-4,CASSPSSGNYAGELFF
TRBV6-2/TRBV6-3,CASSPRGYTEAFF
TRBV30,CAWSVGGNTIYF
TRBV5-1,CASGQGQGAVLHF
TRBV28,CASSQYRTGLQPQHF
TRBV11-3,CASSLGGQREFTQYF
TRBV19,CASSIPGLTYEQYF
TRBV6-1,CASSEKGLRVYNEQFF
TRBV29-1,CSAQTDTDSNQPQHF
TRBV10-3,CAISARDRDSYEQYF
TRBV9,CASSERQYMVRGYTF
TRBV6-2/TRBV6-3,CASSGGGYYSYSNQPQHF
TRBV29-1,CSVSSTGNGYTF
TRBV3-1/TRBV3-2,CASSQDLAHGSYNEQFF
TRBV5-6,CASSTTWIPQGEQAFF
TRBV7-3,CASSLNGGAGEQYF
TRBV3-1/TRBV3-2,CASSPLAGGSYEQYF
TRBV27,CASRSGGAGQETQYF
TRBV19,CASSIEESRGDTQYF
TRBV11-2,CASSLDVGGRNTGELFF
TRBV28,CASSHTQGTYSNQPQHF
TRBV18,CASSEVGGNEQFF
TRBV15,CATSSQGLDTEAFF
TRBV2,CASSLAGGRNEQFF
TRBV6-1,CASSEWTGGWETQYF
TRBV15,CATSRDFGVPDTQYF
TRBV7-9,CASSSQGREQYF
TRBV7-9,CASSLDRGLAYGYTF
TRBV18,CASSPQDGGNTEAFF
TRBV28,CASSFGPQHF
TRBV9,CASSVGFALAGGVGSYEQYF
TRBV6-5,CASSYSTGRNEQFF
TRBV6-1,CASSGTGGRNTIYF
TRBV30,CAGLRGGGYTF
TRBV4-3,CASSPLPGQETQYF
TRBV3-1/TRBV3-2,CASSQMSGQGSYEQYF
TRBV2,CASSELRGREKLFF
TRBV28,CASTRGGGGHTGELFF
TRBV6-5,CASRAGNVGKLFF
TRBV18,CASSPPTGNNYGYTF
TRBV27,CASSLGLARYNEQFF
TRBV30,CAWSQWDSTYNEQFF
TRBV5-4,CASSLLPPVQPQHF
TRBV4-1,CASSQVGGRDYGYTF
TRBV6-5,CASSPVGKSSYEQYF
TRBV5-1,CASSPQAGGNYGYTF
TRBV5-1,CASSWGTRGTEAFF
TRBV18,CASSPWEGSDTQYF